This TCR beta chain was identified during a study of T-cell reconstitution after alpha-beta-depleted transplantation in children. This clonotype was seen just once. The CDR3 length is 15 residues. V dropped 3 bases and J dropped 2; count of bases not matched to a gene: 7. CDR1 is SGDLS, CDR2 YYNGEE, per germline. Preparing the TCRbeta library involved the use of unique molecular identifiers. Via MiXCR, TCRdb re-called the PCR reads, giving one row per CDR3 protein. Here the sample spans hundreds of thousands of distinct CDR3 sequences, about 33% being singletons. The genes are TRBV9 and TRBJ2-7, with 8 bases aligning to TRBD2. The sample in question was PBMCs from the stem cell graft donor, obtained from the stem cell graft. The origin of this receptor is a human donor who donated a stem cell graft to a child with aplastic anemia. The CDR3 spells CASSEGVAGTYEQYF. The CDR3 region has the DNA TGTGCCAGCAGCGAGGGGGTAGCGGGAACCTACGAGCAGTACTTC.